The 27 T cell receptor beta chains below come from one sample, sequenced in a study of blood T cells in healthy people across ages. Using a J-beta primer mix together with a sample-barcoded 5' primer, a second PCR was run for 7 to 11 cycles. TCRdb re-called the 5' RACE reads through MiXCR, storing one row per CDR3 protein. The table records fewer than 900,000 distinct CDR3 sequences, around 46% of them present only once. Specimen: blood. These receptors came from a woman between 55 and 75 years old in good health.

There are a few counts of this clonotype. The chain uses TRBV28 and TRBJ2-7; 10 bases are a match to TRBD2. Germline-derived CDR1 and CDR2 are MDHEN and SYDVKM. This CDR3 comprises 15 residues. Trimming took 6 bases from V and 1 from J; bases not matched to a gene: 6. For the CDR3, the DNA is TGTGCCAGCAGCCGGACTAGCGGATATTCCTACGAGCAGTACTTC. As protein: CASSRTSGYSYEQYF.

The gene calls are TRBV3-1 and TRBJ2-3; D may correspond to TRBD1 or TRBD2 (5 bases each). This CDR3 is built from 15 residues. Trimming left V 0 bases short and J 9 bases short, with 16 bases between. Germline CDR1 is LGHDT and CDR2 is YNNKEL (reference sequence). CDR3 sequence (DNA): TGTGCCAGCAGCCAAGAAGGGGCAGGGACGGGCACGCAGTATTTT. This sequence encodes CASSQEGAGTGTQYF.

The chain joins TRBV20-1 to TRBJ2-7, with 8 bases identical to TRBD2. CDR1 is DFQATT, CDR2 SNEGSKA, per germline (reference sequence). This CDR3 contains 14 residues. V trimming: 8 bases; J trimming: 3 bases; junction bases outside the gene matches: 12. The CDR3 here is CSTQPGTSLYEQYF. The CDR3, as DNA: TGCAGTACCCAGCCCGGGACTAGTCTCTACGAGCAGTACTTC.

The chain is built from TRBV7-8 and TRBJ2-1, with D hard to call. This CDR3 comprises 15 residues. With 5 bases removed from V and 10 bases from J, the gap between germline ends came to 21 bases. Germline V gene lookup returns CDR1 SGHVS and CDR2 FQNEAQ. The CDR3 DNA sequence: TGTGCCAGCAGCGCCCGAAGTTCTTTAGTTGGGGAGCAGTTCTTC. It specifies CASSARSSLVGEQFF.

V and J are TRBV10-3 and TRBJ2-3; TRBD1 aligns across 9 bases. CDR1 ENHRY and CDR2 SYGVKD come from the germline V gene. CDR3 size: 17 residues. The trim removed 6 bases at V and 1 base at J, leaving 11 bases unmatched. The CDR3 DNA sequence: TGTGCCATCAGGGCGGGGGAGGGACAGGGTGGCACAGATACGCAGTATTTT. Its protein is CAIRAGEGQGGTDTQYF.

CDR3 sequence: CASSLVTGVTKNIQYF. CDR3 nucleotide sequence: TGCGCCAGCAGCTTGGTTACAGGGGTAACCAAAAACATTCAGTACTTC. The V call is TRBV5-1, the J call TRBJ2-4; 7 nucleotides match TRBD1. Germline CDR1 reads SGHRS; CDR2 reads YFSETQ. The CDR3 runs 16 residues. Trimming took 0 bases from V and 2 from J; bases not matched to a gene: 5.

This clonotype was detected once. This could be a read error, since a much larger clone is one nucleotide away. V is TRBV4-3 and J is TRBJ2-1; 8 nucleotides match TRBD2. Germline V gene sequence: CDR1 LGHNA, CDR2 YSLEER. The CDR3 extends over 17 amino acids. The CDR3 sequence is CANSQLAGLGSYNEQFF. The CDR3 bases are TGCGCCAACAGCCAATTGGCGGGACTAGGCTCCTACAATGAGCAGTTCTTC.

The DNA for the CDR3 is TGTGCCAGCAGTTTGTATAGTGGGAGGGACAACGAGCAGTACTTC. Translating gives CASSLYSGRDNEQYF. The rearrangement links TRBV27 to TRBJ2-5; maybe TRBD2 (7 bases). The DNA end lines up better with TRBJ2-7; the J call may be wrong. CDR1 and CDR2 from the germline V gene are MNHEY and SMNVEV (reference sequence). This CDR3 comprises 15 residues.

The V call is TRBV2, the J call TRBJ2-7, with D perhaps TRBD1 (7 bases). The DNA end is more similar to TRBJ2-5, so the J call may be wrong. The CDR3 loop spans 13 amino acids. Per the germline V gene, CDR1 is SNHLY and CDR2 is FYNNEI. The CDR3 sequence is CASMRDSEETQYF. The CDR3 DNA reads TGTGCCAGCATGCGGGACAGCGAAGAGACCCAGTACTTC.

At least ten counts were recorded for this clonotype. J is TRBJ2-3 and V is TRBV30; TRBD2 agrees at 7 bases. CDR3 length equals 15 residues. The V and J ends lost 2 bases and 1 base, in that order; junction bases with no gene match: 6. Germline CDR1 is GTSNPN and CDR2 is SVGIG (reference sequence). CDR3 bases: TGTGCCTGGAGTAGAAGCGGGGTGGGCACAGATACGCAGTATTTT. Translating gives CAWSRSGVGTDTQYF.

This clonotype has only a few counts. The gene calls are TRBV3-1 and TRBJ2-1; 8 nucleotides match TRBD1. CDR3 length: 13 amino acids. Germline-derived CDR1 and CDR2 are LGHDT and YNNKEL (reference sequence). After removal of 3 bases from V and 10 bases from J, the junction contained 5 bases not matched to a gene. CDR3 region: CASSQARDREQFF. DNA for the CDR3: TGTGCCAGCAGCCAGGCCCGGGACAGGGAGCAGTTCTTC.

Comment on this clonotype: A single base separates this from a much larger clone, so it may be a read error. The CDR3, as DNA: TGCAGCGTCGCCGGGACATCCAGGGAGGGCTACACCTTC. Encoded protein: CSVAGTSREGYTF. The rearrangement joins TRBV29-1 to TRBJ1-2; tentatively, D is TRBD1 (6 bases). Trimming shortened V by 6 bases and J by 8 bases, and 19 bases separated the two germline ends. Germline-derived CDR1 and CDR2 are SQVTM and ANQGSEA. The CDR3 length is 13 residues.

This clonotype appeared a few times. The chain uses TRBV9 and TRBJ2-3; the match to TRBD2 covers 12 bases. Per the germline V gene, CDR1 is SGDLS and CDR2 is YYNGEE. With V trimmed by 0 bases and J by 4 bases, 3 bases remained unmatched. The CDR3 is 16 amino acids. CDR3 nucleotides: TGTGCCAGCAGCGTAGCCGGGACTAGCGGGTCAGATACGCAGTATTTT. Its protein is CASSVAGTSGSDTQYF.

The V call is TRBV11-2, the J call TRBJ1-1, with TRBD1 matching over 7 bases. Losses at the gene ends were 1 base for V and 4 bases for J; bases not matched to a gene: 6. CDR1 and CDR2 (germline): SGHAT, FQNNGV. This CDR3 is built from 15 residues. The DNA of the CDR3 is TGTGCCAGCAGCTTAGTCACAGGGGCATTCACTGAAGCTTTCTTT. It codes for CASSLVTGAFTEAFF.

This chain uses TRBV4-3 with TRBJ2-3, with 9 positions matching TRBD2. The CDR3 spans 17 residues. Trimming at V came to 1 base and at J to 3 bases, leaving 8 bases not matched to a gene. Germline CDR1 reads LGHNA; CDR2 reads YSLEER. The CDR3 bases are TGCGCCAGCAGCCAAGGCCTAAGCGGGAGGAAGACAGATACGCAGTATTTT. It codes for CASSQGLSGRKTDTQYF.

This chain links TRBV2 with TRBJ2-5, with 7 bases aligning to TRBD2. The CDR3 covers 15 residues. Germline CDR1 is SNHLY and CDR2 is FYNNEI. The J segment lost 3 bases and the V segment lost 1 base, leaving 5 bases of the junction unmatched. As DNA, the CDR3 is TGTGCCAGCAGTGAAGAGGGTCTAGCGGAAGAGACCCAGTACTTC. This translates into CASSEEGLAEETQYF.

The chain links TRBV20-1 to TRBJ2-5, with D possibly being TRBD1 or TRBD2 (5 bases each). The germline V gene has CDR1 DFQATT and CDR2 SNEGSKA (reference sequence). The CDR3 consists of 17 residues. Trimming shortened V by 6 bases and J by 1 base, and 24 bases separated the two germline ends. For the CDR3, the DNA is TGCAGTGCCAGGGTGATTGGTGAGGCGAGCGGCCAAGAGACCCAGTACTTC. This gives the protein CSARVIGEASGQETQYF.

Many counts were recorded for this clonotype. V is TRBV4-2 and J is TRBJ1-2, with TRBD1 matching over 9 bases. Germline assignment: CDR1 LGHNA and CDR2 YNFKEQ. V dropped 1 base and J dropped 2; count of bases not matched to a gene: 5. The CDR3 consists of 16 residues. The CDR3 region has the DNA TGTGCCAGCAGCCAAGTTGTACAGGGGGCCAACTATGGCTACACCTTC. This codes for CASSQVVQGANYGYTF.

The rearrangement joins TRBV11-3 to TRBJ2-5, with TRBD2 matching 9 bases. Germline values: CDR1 SGHNT, CDR2 YENEEA. V lost 6 bases, J lost 4 bases, and 9 bases stayed unmatched. The CDR3 covers 15 residues. The CDR3 DNA is TGTGCCAGCAGTTTTGGCGGGGGGGCGACAGAGACCCAGTACTTC. This gives the protein CASSFGGGATETQYF.

The table lists this clonotype with a few counts. The chain uses TRBV19 and TRBJ2-7; D might be TRBD1 or TRBD2, each matching 5 bases. In germline, CDR1 is LNHDA, CDR2 SQIVND (reference sequence). The CDR3 has 14 amino acids. V lost 0 bases and J lost 9, with 15 bases in between. DNA for the CDR3: TGTGCCAGTAGTATAGACCGGGGACGACGGGGGCAGTACTTC. Translation gives CASSIDRGRRGQYF.

V and J are TRBV6-2 or TRBV6-3 and TRBJ1-1, with a possible D match to TRBD1 (6 bases). Between the trimmed V and J ends, which lost 6 bases and 1 base, there was a span of 12 bases. The CDR3 has 14 amino acids. Per germline, CDR1 MNHEY and CDR2 SVGEGT. CDR3 residues: CASRTEQGNTEAFF. For the CDR3, the DNA is TGTGCCAGCAGAACCGAACAGGGGAACACTGAAGCTTTCTTT.

This chain connects TRBV7-2 to TRBJ2-3; the match to TRBD2 covers 8 bases. CDR3 size: 15 residues. Trimming at V came to 8 bases and at J to 2 bases, leaving 9 bases not matched to a gene. The germline gives CDR1 SGHTA, CDR2 FQGNSA. CDR3 region: CASAPKAGVTDTQYF. DNA of the CDR3: TGTGCCAGCGCCCCAAAAGCGGGGGTCACAGATACGCAGTATTTT.

This chain links TRBV4-2 with TRBJ2-1; 10 bases map to TRBD2. The CDR3 length is 15 residues. V shed 7 bases, J shed 8 bases, and the junction held 11 bases outside the gene matches. Germline CDR1 is LGHNA and CDR2 is YNFKEQ. This CDR3 is CASTEAGGLVDEQFF. The CDR3, as DNA: TGTGCCAGCACTGAAGCGGGAGGGCTCGTCGATGAGCAGTTCTTC.

The chain combines TRBV10-3 with TRBJ2-3, with D possibly TRBD2 on 7 matching bases. The CDR3 consists of 14 residues. The ends were cut back, 8 bases at V and 4 bases at J, with 16 bases in the middle. In germline, CDR1 is ENHRY, CDR2 SYGVKD. The CDR3, as DNA: TGTGCCATCGAGGATTCGGGGGGCGCAGATACGCAGTATTTT. The encoded protein is CAIEDSGGADTQYF.

The chain employs TRBV3-1 and TRBJ2-7; 9 bases are shared with TRBD1. Germline V gene sequence: CDR1 LGHDT, CDR2 YNNKEL (reference sequence). The length of the CDR3 is 16 residues. The V segment lost 3 bases and the J segment 1 base; nucleotides outside the gene matches: 7. CDR3 sequence: CASSQGGTGISYEQYF. The CDR3 nucleotides are TGTGCCAGCAGCCAGGGCGGGACAGGGATTTCCTACGAGCAGTACTTC.

In regard to this clonotype: A read error may be the cause here, since a much bigger clone is one base away. J is TRBJ2-7 and V is TRBV5-6; no reliable D call. The CDR3 is 16 amino acids. Germline V gene lookup returns CDR1 SGHDT and CDR2 YYEEEE. The CDR3 DNA follows: TGTGCCAGCAGCTTGGGCCCCCTTCACTACTCCTACGGGCAGTACTTC. This encodes CASSLGPLHYSYGQYF.

The J gene is TRBJ2-3, the V gene TRBV7-2, with 7 bases fitting TRBD2. There are 15 residues in the CDR3. The trim removed 4 bases at V and 5 bases at J, leaving 9 bases unmatched. CDR1 and CDR2 (germline): SGHTA, FQGNSA. CDR3 sequence: CASSSVAGEVDTQYF. In DNA form, the CDR3 reads TGTGCCAGCAGCTCCGTGGCGGGGGAGGTAGATACGCAGTATTTT.